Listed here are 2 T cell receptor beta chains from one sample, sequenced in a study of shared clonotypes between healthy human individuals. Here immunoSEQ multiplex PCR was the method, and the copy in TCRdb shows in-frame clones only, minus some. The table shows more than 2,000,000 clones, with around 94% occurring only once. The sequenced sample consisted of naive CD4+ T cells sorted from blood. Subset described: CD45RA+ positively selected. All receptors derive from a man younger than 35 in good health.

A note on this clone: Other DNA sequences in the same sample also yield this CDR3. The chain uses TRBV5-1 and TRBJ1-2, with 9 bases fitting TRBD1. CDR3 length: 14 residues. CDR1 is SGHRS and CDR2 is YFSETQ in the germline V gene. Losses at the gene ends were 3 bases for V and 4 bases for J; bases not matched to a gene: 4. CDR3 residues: CASSSDRGGYGYTF. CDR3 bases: TGCGCCAGCAGCTCGGACAGGGGAGGCTATGGCTACACCTTC. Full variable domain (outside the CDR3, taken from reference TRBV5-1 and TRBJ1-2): KAGVTQTPRYLIKTRGQQVTLSCSPISGHRSVSWYQQTPGQGLQFLFEYFSETQRNKGNFPGRFSGRQFSNSRSEMNVSTLELGDSALYLCASSSDRGGYGYTFGSGTRLTVV.

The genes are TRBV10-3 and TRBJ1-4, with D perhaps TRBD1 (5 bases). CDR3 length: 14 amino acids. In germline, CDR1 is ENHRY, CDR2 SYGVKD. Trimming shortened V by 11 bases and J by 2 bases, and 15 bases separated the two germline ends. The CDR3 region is CAVGGGATNEKLFF. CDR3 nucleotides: TGTGCCGTCGGCGGGGGTGCCACTAATGAAAAACTGTTTTTT.